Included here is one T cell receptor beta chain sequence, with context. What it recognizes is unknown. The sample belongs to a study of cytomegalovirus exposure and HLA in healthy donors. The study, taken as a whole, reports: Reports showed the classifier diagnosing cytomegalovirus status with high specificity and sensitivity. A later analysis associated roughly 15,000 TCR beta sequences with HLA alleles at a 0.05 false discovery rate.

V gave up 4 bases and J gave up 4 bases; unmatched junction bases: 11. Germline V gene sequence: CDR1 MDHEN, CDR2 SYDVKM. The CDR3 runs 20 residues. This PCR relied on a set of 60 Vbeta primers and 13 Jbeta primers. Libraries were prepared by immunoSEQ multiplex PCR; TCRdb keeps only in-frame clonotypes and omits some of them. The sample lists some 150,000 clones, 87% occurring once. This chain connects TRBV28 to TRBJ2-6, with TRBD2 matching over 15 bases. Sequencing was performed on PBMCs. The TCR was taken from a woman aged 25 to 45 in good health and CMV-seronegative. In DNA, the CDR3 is TGTGCCAGCAGTTCCGGGCGGACTAGCGGGAGGGCCAGCGGGGCCAACGTCCTGACTTTC. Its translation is CASSSGRTSGRASGANVLTF.